The 5 T cell receptor beta chains below all came from one sample that was sequenced in a study of regulatory T cells in long-lasting Graves disease. Time point meaning: newly diagnosed GD, antithyroid drugs for less than 3 months. TCR sequences were obtained from RNA taken from PBMCs. To make TCR beta libraries, researchers used iRepertoire HTBI primers and Arm-PCR of CDR3 regions. One entry per CDR3 protein results from TCRdb running MiXCR on the multiplex PCR reads. There are 370,000 or so distinct CDR3 sequences in the sample; 16% occur only once, and about 19% lies in the top ten. In addition, the sample was reused for a study of T cells in Graves' hyperthyroidism and ophthalmopathy.

Sequenced material: peripheral blood mononuclear cells (PBMCs), taken at new diagnosis, from a patient treated with antithyroid drugs. The source is a woman aged 18-30 years with Graves disease.

Many counts were recorded for this clonotype. The V gene is TRBV6-2 or TRBV6-3, the J gene TRBJ1-1; D remains ambiguous. The germline gives CDR1 MNHEY, CDR2 SVGEGT. Trimming removed 6 bases at V and 2 bases at J, with 7 bases between. CDR3 size: 12 residues. CDR3: CASSVDNTEAFF. In DNA, the CDR3 is TGTGCCAGCAGCGTGGACAACACTGAAGCTTTCTTT.

This clonotype was seen at least ten times. The J gene is TRBJ2-5, the V gene TRBV12-3 or TRBV12-4, with D possibly matching TRBD1 (5 bases). This CDR3 is 15 amino acids long. The V and J ends lost 5 bases and 1 base respectively, with 14 bases between them. The CDR3 protein is CASSPKTALQETQYF. For the CDR3, the DNA is TGTGCCAGCAGTCCAAAGACAGCCCTCCAAGAGACCCAGTACTTC.

The V gene is TRBV5-1, the J gene TRBJ1-1, with TRBD1 matching 9 bases. The CDR3 is made up of 14 amino acids. V lost 3 bases and J lost 5; bases outside the gene matches: 5. Germline V gene data show CDR1 as SGHRS and CDR2 as YFSETQ. The CDR3 DNA follows: TGCGCCAGCAGCTGGGACAGGGAGGGTACTGAAGCTTTCTTT. Translated: CASSWDREGTEAFF.

This clonotype was seen ten or more times. V and J are TRBV6-5 and TRBJ2-6; 12 nucleotides match TRBD1. With 1 base clipped from V and 0 bases from J, the junction kept 4 bases outside the gene matches. This CDR3 is 19 amino acids long. Germline lookup yields CDR1 MNHEY and CDR2 SVGAGI. Here the CDR3 DNA reads TGTGCCAGCAGTTACTTTGGGACAGGGGGCTCCTCTGGGGCCAACGTCCTGACTTTC. This gives the protein CASSYFGTGGSSGANVLTF.

This clonotype was counted many times. The chain recombines TRBV30 with TRBJ2-2; possibly TRBD1 for D (6 bases). V lost 8 bases to trimming and J lost 0 bases, with 13 bases between them. CDR3 length: 14 amino acids. Germline lookup yields CDR1 GTSNPN and CDR2 SVGIG (reference sequence). The CDR3 DNA is TGTGCCAGACCCGGGACACCGAACACCGGGGAGCTGTTTTTT. The encoded protein is CARPGTPNTGELFF.